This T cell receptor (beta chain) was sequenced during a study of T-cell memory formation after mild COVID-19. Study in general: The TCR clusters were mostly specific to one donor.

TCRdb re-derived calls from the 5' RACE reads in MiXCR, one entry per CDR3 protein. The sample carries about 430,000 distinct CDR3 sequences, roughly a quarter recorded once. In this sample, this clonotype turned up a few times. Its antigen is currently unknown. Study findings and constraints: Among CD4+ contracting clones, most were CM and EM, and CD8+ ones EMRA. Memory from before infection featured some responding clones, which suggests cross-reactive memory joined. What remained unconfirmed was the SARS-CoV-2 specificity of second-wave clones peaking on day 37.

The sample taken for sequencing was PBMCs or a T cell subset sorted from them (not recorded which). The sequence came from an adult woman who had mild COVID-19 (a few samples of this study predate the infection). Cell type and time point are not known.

The CDR3 is CASSPGLAGIYF. The DNA of the CDR3 is TGTGCCAGCAGCCCCGGACTAGCGGGGATTTACTTC. This chain connects TRBV5-6 to TRBJ2-5, with 12 bases identical to TRBD2. The CDR3 contains 12 residues. V dropped 4 bases and J dropped 14; count of bases not matched to a gene: 6. The germline gives CDR1 SGHDT, CDR2 YYEEEE.